A selection of T cell receptor beta chains follows, all from one sample in a study of metastatic and nonmetastatic thyroid tumors. With MiXCR, TCRdb called clones anew from the PCR reads. This repertoire shows about 70,000 clones, roughly 18% found once; its top ten account for around 13%. Sequencing input: blood. These receptors all come from a female donor with papillary thyroid cancer or a benign thyroid nodule (not recorded which). Some clones in this sample may be carry-over from other donors' samples. CDR3s include the opening cysteine and the closing phenylalanine or tryptophan. A D gene is named only where the DNA matches it firmly. Clone size is given for some rows only: seen once, a few or many times, or a class if the clone is expanded.

TGCAGTGCCCTTTATAGCAATCAGCCCCAGCATTTT,CSALYSNQPQHF,many,NA,TRBV20-1,12,TRBJ1-5
TGTGCCAGTAGTCTAGCGGGAGGGGGGACCGGGGAGCTGTTTTTT,CASSLAGGGTGELFF,many,TRBD2,TRBV19,15,TRBJ2-2
TGTGCCAGCTCACAACGGGACAGTATGAACACTGAAGCTTTCTTT,CASSQRDSMNTEAFF,many,TRBD1,TRBV18,15,TRBJ1-1
TGTGCCAGCAGTGAAGCGCCACAGGCAAAAAACATTCAGTACTTC,CASSEAPQAKNIQYF,many,NA,TRBV2,15,TRBJ2-4
TGCGCCAGCAGGGTGTGCGTGAAAAAACTGTTTTTT,CASRVCVKKLFF,many,NA,TRBV10-1,12,TRBJ1-4
TGTGCCGGGGGGAGGAGGATAGCGGGAAATTTCTTC,CAGGRRIAGNFF,many,TRBD2,TRBV2,12,TRBJ2-1
TGCAGCGCTAGATTGGTAGGGGTGAACACCGGGGAGCTGTTTTTT,CSARLVGVNTGELFF,many,NA,TRBV20-1,15,TRBJ2-2
TGTGCCTGGAGCAGACAGGGGGCTAAAGAGCAGTACTTC,CAWSRQGAKEQYF,NA,TRBD1,TRBV30,13,TRBJ2-7
TGCAGTGCTCCCTTGGACAGGGGACACCCTATGAACACTGAAGCTTTCTTT,CSAPLDRGHPMNTEAFF,many,TRBD1,TRBV20-1,17,TRBJ1-1
TGTGCCGGAGAAGGGGACGACTATGGCTACACCTTC,CAGEGDDYGYTF,few,NA,TRBV30,12,TRBJ1-2
TGTGCCAGCAGAGCTCGGGACAGGTCGCTCACTGAAGCTTTCTTT,CASRARDRSLTEAFF,many,TRBD1,TRBV6-1,15,TRBJ1-1
TGTGCCAGCAGTGAAAGCTCGAGGATGAGCCAGTACTTC,CASSESSRMSQYF,many,NA,TRBV6-1,13,TRBJ2-5